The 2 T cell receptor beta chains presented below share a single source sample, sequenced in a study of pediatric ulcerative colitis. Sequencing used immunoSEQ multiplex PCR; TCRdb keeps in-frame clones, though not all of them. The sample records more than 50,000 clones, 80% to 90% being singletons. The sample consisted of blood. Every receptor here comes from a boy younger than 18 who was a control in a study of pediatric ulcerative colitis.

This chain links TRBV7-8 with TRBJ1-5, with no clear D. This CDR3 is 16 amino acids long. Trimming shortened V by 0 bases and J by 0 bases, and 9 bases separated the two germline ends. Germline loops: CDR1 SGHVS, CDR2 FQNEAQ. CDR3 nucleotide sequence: TGTGCCAGCAGCTTAGCGCGAGCTTATAGCAATCAGCCCCAGCATTTT. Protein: CASSLARAYSNQPQHF.

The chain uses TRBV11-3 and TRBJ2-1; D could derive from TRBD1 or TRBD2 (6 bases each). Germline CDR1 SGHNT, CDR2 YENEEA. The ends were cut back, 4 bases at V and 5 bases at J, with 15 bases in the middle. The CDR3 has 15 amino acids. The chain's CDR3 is CASSSRGRWNNEQFF. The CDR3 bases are TGTGCCAGCAGCTCCCGGGGGCGGTGGAACAATGAGCAGTTCTTC.